This T cell receptor beta chain was identified in a study of T-cell memory formation after mild COVID-19. Study context: Largely, the TCR clusters proved donor specific. Broader study findings: Clones that contracted from day 15 to 85 had balanced CD4/CD8; later expanders were CD4+ biased.

With respect to this clonotype: Its cognate antigen is unknown.

TCRdb re-analysed the 5' RACE reads in MiXCR, keeping a single row per CDR3 protein. This table holds 410,000 or so distinct CDR3 sequences, less than 25% found once. The sample taken for sequencing was PBMCs or a T cell subset sorted from them (not recorded which). This receptor was taken from an adult woman who had mild COVID-19 (a few samples of this study predate the infection). Cell type and time point are not known.

CDR3 DNA sequence: TGCGCCAGCAGCACAGGGGGGGAATACAATGAGCAGTTCTTC. It is translated as CASSTGGEYNEQFF. J is TRBJ2-1 and V is TRBV5-1; possible D gene TRBD1, 8 bases. Germline loops: CDR1 SGHRS, CDR2 YFSETQ. Between the trimmed V and J ends, which lost 4 bases and 4 bases, there was a span of 12 bases. The CDR3 contains 14 residues.